This TCR beta chain was retrieved from a study of cytomegalovirus exposure and HLA in healthy donors. Trimming left V 3 bases short and J 2 bases short, with 8 bases between. CDR3 length: 14 amino acids. Germline CDR1 and CDR2: SGHVS and FNYEAQ. Study results and limitations: Researchers reported that a few CMV-associated chains were confirmed in vitro as CMV antigen-specific.

As regards this clone: Antigen specificity is unknown.

A multiplex PCR was run with 60 Vbeta primers and 13 Jbeta primers. The data were produced by immunoSEQ multiplex PCR, yet TCRdb's version contains in-frame clones alone and is incomplete. Of around 150,000 clones listed, around 80% are singletons. Sequenced: PBMCs. This clonotype was sampled from a man aged 35-49 years in good health and CMV-seronegative. This chain joins TRBV7-6 and TRBJ2-1; TRBD2 might be the D (6 bases). CDR3 sequence reads: CASSFGGPYNEQFF. CDR3 coding DNA: TGTGCCAGCAGCTTCGGGGGTCCCTACAATGAGCAGTTCTTC. Full variable domain (rest looked up from reference TRBV7-6 and TRBJ2-1): GAGVSQSPRYKVTKRGQDVALRCDPISGHVSLYWYRQALGQGPEFLTYFNYEAQQDKSGLPNDRFSAERPEGSISTLTIQRTEQRDSAMYRCASSFGGPYNEQFFGPGTRLTVL.